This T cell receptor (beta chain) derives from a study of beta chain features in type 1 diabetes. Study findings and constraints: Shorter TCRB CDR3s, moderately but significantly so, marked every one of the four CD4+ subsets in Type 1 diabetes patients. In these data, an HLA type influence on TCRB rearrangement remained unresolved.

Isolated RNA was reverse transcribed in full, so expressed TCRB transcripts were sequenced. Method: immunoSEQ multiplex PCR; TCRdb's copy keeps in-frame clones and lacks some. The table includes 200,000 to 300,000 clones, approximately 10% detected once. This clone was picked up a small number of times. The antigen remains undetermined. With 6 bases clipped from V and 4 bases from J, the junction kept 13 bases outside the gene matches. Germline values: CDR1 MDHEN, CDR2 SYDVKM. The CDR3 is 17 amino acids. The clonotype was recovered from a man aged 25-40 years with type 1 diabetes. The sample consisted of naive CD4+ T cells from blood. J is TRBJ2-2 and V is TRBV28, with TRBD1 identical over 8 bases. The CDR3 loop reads CASSPRTGKFSTGELFF. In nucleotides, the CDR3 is TGTGCCAGCAGCCCCCGGACAGGGAAATTTAGCACCGGGGAGCTGTTTTTT.